The 19 T cell receptor beta chains in this list originate from one sample, sequenced in a study of T cell responses to AZD1222 COVID-19 vaccine. Sequencing was performed with immunoSEQ multiplex PCR; in TCRdb, only in-frame clones are kept and a portion is missing. The sample lists under 200,000 clones, approximately 94% occurring once. The sequences come from peripheral blood, collected 28 days after the second dose of the MenACWY control vaccine. The receptor set was obtained from an adult who received the MenACWY meningococcal vaccine as a control.

The chain recombines TRBV19 with TRBJ1-1; maybe TRBD1 (6 bases). This CDR3 has 15 residues. Germline V lookup: CDR1 LNHDA, CDR2 SQIVND (reference sequence). Trimming removed 7 bases from V and 4 bases from J, with 19 bases in between. This CDR3 reads CASTVPGGGGTEAFF. DNA for the CDR3: TGTGCCAGTACCGTGCCTGGAGGGGGTGGCACTGAAGCTTTCTTT.

The chain links TRBV7-2 to TRBJ2-1; D remains unclear. The CDR3 is made up of 13 amino acids. Germline-derived CDR1 and CDR2 are SGHTA and FQGNSA. V shed 1 base and J shed 8 bases, with 9 bases lying between them. This CDR3 is CASSLVVADEQFF. The DNA of the CDR3 is TGTGCCAGCAGCTTAGTAGTGGCGGATGAGCAGTTCTTC.

The chain joins TRBV10-3 to TRBJ2-7; possibly TRBD2 for D (6 bases). Trimming took 2 bases from V and 4 from J, leaving 12 bases between them. Germline values: CDR1 ENHRY, CDR2 SYGVKD. The CDR3 has 14 residues. The CDR3 DNA reads as TGTGCCATCAGTGAGGTCGGGACTCAATACGAGCAGTACTTC. Protein product: CAISEVGTQYEQYF.

The CDR3: CASSLQGDSYEQYF. The CDR3 DNA sequence: TGCGCCAGCAGCTTACAGGGGGACTCCTACGAGCAGTACTTC. The chain uses TRBV5-1 and TRBJ2-7; TRBD1 matches 8 bases. The trim removed 2 bases at V and 0 bases at J, leaving 1 base unmatched. The CDR3 runs to 14 residues. CDR1 and CDR2 (germline): SGHRS, YFSETQ.

Notes on this clone: The identical CDR3 is also encoded by other nucleotide sequences in the sample. The rearrangement joins TRBV6-5 to TRBJ1-2, with 8 positions matching TRBD1. The CDR3 consists of 13 residues. Germline V CDR1 and CDR2: MNHEY, SVGAGI. V trimming: 5 bases; J trimming: 7 bases; junction bases outside the gene matches: 6. In DNA form, the CDR3 reads TGTGCCAGCAGTATCCAGGGGGCCGGTGGCTACACCTTC. Translating it yields CASSIQGAGGYTF.

The J gene is TRBJ1-2, the V gene TRBV5-1; TRBD1 matches 7 bases. This CDR3 is built from 16 residues. Germline V gives CDR1 SGHRS, CDR2 YFSETQ. V trimming: 0 bases; J trimming: 6 bases; junction bases outside the gene matches: 11. The CDR3, as DNA: TGCGCCAGCAGCTTGGAAGGGGGCGCAGGTATCCATGGCTACACCTTC. It yields the protein CASSLEGGAGIHGYTF. Full variable domain (rest looked up from reference TRBV5-1 and TRBJ1-2): KAGVTQTPRYLIKTRGQQVTLSCSPISGHRSVSWYQQTPGQGLQFLFEYFSETQRNKGNFPGRFSGRQFSNSRSEMNVSTLELGDSALYLCASSLEGGAGIHGYTFGSGTRLTVV.

The V gene is TRBV18, the J gene TRBJ2-7, with 8 positions matching TRBD2. V trimming: 6 bases; J trimming: 1 base; junction bases outside the gene matches: 5. Looked up from germline, CDR1 is KGHSH and CDR2 is LQKENI. This CDR3 is 14 amino acids long. CDR3 protein: CASSQTSASYEQYF. In DNA form, the CDR3 reads TGTGCCAGCTCCCAGACTAGCGCTTCCTACGAGCAGTACTTC.

The genes are TRBV10-3 and TRBJ1-1; tentatively, D is TRBD1 (5 bases). Trimming stripped 2 bases from V and 2 bases from J, with 15 bases between. This CDR3 is 16 amino acids long. Germline-derived CDR1 and CDR2 are ENHRY and SYGVKD. The CDR3 region is CAISEAAGTGNTEAFF. The CDR3 region has the DNA TGTGCCATCAGTGAGGCTGCAGGGACGGGTAACACTGAAGCTTTCTTT.

The CDR3 loop reads CASRGPGPSNEQYF. DNA of the CDR3: TGTGCCAGCAGAGGACCGGGGCCGTCTAACGAGCAGTACTTC. The chain employs TRBV2 and TRBJ2-7; D may match TRBD1 or TRBD2 (5 bases each). Looked up from germline, CDR1 is SNHLY and CDR2 is FYNNEI. CDR3 length: 14 amino acids. Trimming took off 6 bases at V and 5 bases at J, with 17 bases between the two ends.

The rearrangement uses TRBV10-3 and TRBJ2-7; no clear D gene. The V end lost 2 bases, the J end lost 1 base, and 9 bases lay between the germline ends. This CDR3 spans 14 amino acids. CDR1 and CDR2 (germline): ENHRY, SYGVKD. The CDR3 loop is CAISEGISSYEQYF. The CDR3 DNA sequence: TGTGCCATCAGTGAGGGGATCAGTTCCTACGAGCAGTACTTC.

The chain carries TRBV14 and TRBJ2-1; D is ambiguous. Germline V gene data show CDR1 as SGHDN and CDR2 as FVKESK. V was pared by 1 base and J by 10 bases, with 11 bases between. This CDR3 has 13 residues. The CDR3, as DNA: TGTGCCAGCAGCCAAGGGCCCGTACAGGAGCAGTTCTTC. Its protein is CASSQGPVQEQFF.

This clone turned up a few times. The chain employs TRBV7-9 and TRBJ1-1, with D maybe TRBD1 (6 bases). Germline CDR1 reads SEHNR; CDR2 reads FQNEAQ (reference sequence). The CDR3 runs 14 residues. V lost 0 bases to trimming and J lost 10 bases, with 15 bases between them. CDR3 bases: TGTGCCAGCAGCTTAGCTGGGGGGCGGGGTGGAGCTTTCTTT. This encodes CASSLAGGRGGAFF. The full variable domain, completed using reference TRBV7-9 and TRBJ1-1, is DTGVSQNPRHKITKRGQNVTFRCDPISEHNRLYWYRQTLGQGPEFLTYFQNEAQLEKSRLLSDRFSAERPKGSFSTLEIQRTEQGDSAMYLCASSLAGGRGGAFFGQGTRLTVV.

V gene TRBV19 combines with J gene TRBJ2-3; D perhaps matches TRBD1 (6 bases). Germline values: CDR1 LNHDA, CDR2 SQIVND (reference sequence). This CDR3 region has 17 residues. V lost 4 bases to trimming and J lost 1 base, with 18 bases between them. The chain's CDR3 is CASSTSATGAGTDTQYF. CDR3 DNA: TGTGCCAGTAGTACCTCCGCGACAGGAGCCGGCACAGATACGCAGTATTTT.

This chain connects TRBV5-4 to TRBJ2-1, with D possibly being TRBD2 (6 bases). Trimming removed 0 bases at V and 11 bases at J, with 15 bases between. CDR3 length: 14 residues. Germline V gives CDR1 SGHNT, CDR2 YYREEE (reference sequence). The CDR3 sequence is CASSLAGVGGQQFF. The CDR3, as DNA: TGTGCCAGCAGCTTGGCCGGAGTGGGGGGTCAGCAGTTCTTC.

The chain carries TRBV27 and TRBJ2-7; D uncertain. V was shortened by 3 bases and J by 3 bases, with 9 bases between the two germline ends. Germline assignment: CDR1 MNHEY and CDR2 SMNVEV (reference sequence). This CDR3 spans 13 amino acids. The CDR3 reads CASSFGLRYEQYF. The CDR3 bases are TGTGCCAGCAGTTTCGGGCTACGCTACGAGCAGTACTTC.

The J gene is TRBJ1-5, the V gene TRBV29-1; D is unresolved. The CDR3 loop spans 13 amino acids. Germline V gene sequence: CDR1 SQVTM, CDR2 ANQGSEA. The V gene lost 5 bases and the J gene lost 6 bases, with 14 bases spanning the gap. The CDR3: CSVRKGSGQPQHF. The CDR3 DNA reads as TGCAGCGTTCGAAAAGGCTCAGGTCAGCCCCAGCATTTT. Filled out from reference TRBV29-1 and TRBJ1-5, the complete variable domain reads SAVISQKPSRDICQRGTSLTIQCQVDSQVTMMFWYRQQPGQSLTLIATANQGSEATYESGFVIDKFPISRPNLTFSTLTVSNMSPEDSSIYLCSVRKGSGQPQHFGDGTRLSIL.

The genes are TRBV19 and TRBJ1-6; tentative D call: TRBD1 (6 bases). The germline CDR1 and CDR2 sequences are LNHDA and SQIVND (reference sequence). The CDR3 sequence is 12 residues long. V was shortened by 10 bases and J by 8 bases, with 12 bases between the two germline ends. In nucleotides, the CDR3 is TGTGCCACCCGACAGGCCGATTCACCCCTCCACTTT. Translation: CATRQADSPLHF.

The chain combines TRBV27 with TRBJ1-6; D gene unclear. Germline assignment: CDR1 MNHEY and CDR2 SMNVEV (reference sequence). This CDR3 region has 16 residues. With 3 bases removed from V and 0 bases from J, the gap between germline ends came to 9 bases. CDR3 sequence (DNA): TGTGCCAGCAGTTTCCAACCTAGCTCCTATAATTCACCCCTCCACTTT. Its protein product is CASSFQPSSYNSPLHF.

This chain connects TRBV24-1 to TRBJ2-6; tentative D call: TRBD1 (5 bases). CDR1 is KGHDR, CDR2 SFDVKD, per germline. V lost 5 bases to trimming and J lost 0 bases, with 10 bases between them. The CDR3 runs 16 residues. CDR3 nucleotides: TGTGCCACCAGTGGTAACAGGAGCTCTGGGGCCAACGTCCTGACTTTC. As protein: CATSGNRSSGANVLTF.